This TCR beta chain was sequenced during a study of CD8 T cells in Susac syndrome (dated by TCRdb to between 2018 and 2021). About the investigation overall: Repertoire sequencing was used to test whether CD8+ T cell activation and differentiation in Susac syndrome was antigen driven. What the research found in general, with its limitations: The study acknowledged that relatively few individuals were included in the TCR sequencing and HLA analysis.

Peripheral blood CD8+ and CD4+ T cells from healthy donors, Susac syndrome patients and multiple sclerosis patients were profiled by high-throughput TCR beta sequencing. Healthy donors were included as age- and sex-matched controls. Bulk CD8+ and CD4+ T cells were purified by magnetic negative isolation, while CD8+ TEMRA cells were enriched using FACS. Blood was collected in EDTA tubes and processed within 24 hours, with PBMCs isolated through density gradient centrifugation. PBMCs destined for TCR sequencing were cryopreserved in liquid nitrogen and later thawed in a 37 °C water bath. The sorted or isolated CD4+, CD8+ and CD8+ TEMRA cells had a purity of 90% or higher. RNA was extracted using the RNeasy kit, and roughly 0.5 to 1 microgram was reverse transcribed with random hexamers. TCR beta CDR3 regions were amplified with the immunoSEQ multiplex PCR assay covering 54 Vbeta and 13 Jbeta segments. PCR amplification bias was corrected by using a synthetic template baseline for primer optimization and computational correction. Per the original workflow: Only productive sequences were kept, with reads annotated to V, D and J genes according to IMGT and analyzed in immunoSEQ Analyzer. To calculate clonality, Shannon entropy was normalized by log2 of the number of productive unique sequences and then subtracted from one. For each patient and control, public and private clones were evaluated within the 100 most prevalent clones. Susac-specific clones were defined as absent from healthy and MS cohorts, around 970 published viral clones and other ImmuneACCESS disease sequences. TCRdb itself trimmed the public reads at Q25 with fastp, ran MiXCR and retained productive beta chains. For every CDR3 protein sequence, its rows merge into one entry that carries the most common genes and DNA. TCRdb, rather than the study authors, made the V and J calls. The sample has some 180,000 distinct CDR3 sequences on record, roughly 94% of them singletons. The ten largest clonotypes hold approximately 0.1% of the sample.

V lost 0 bases and J lost 5 bases; the stretch between them is 6 bases long. Inclusive of the bounding cysteine and phenylalanine, the CDR3 is 13 residues long. Solely the CDR3 DNA is kept, with 39 bases framed from the first base. CDR1 and CDR2 are drawn from the germline V gene: SGHAT, FQNNGV. Comment on this clonotype: Its antigen is still unknown. Base qualities are not provided; no much larger clone lies one nucleotide away.

This TCR was sampled from a human donor in good health. Sequenced: CD4+ T cells from PBMCs. The V and J segments used are TRBV11-2 and TRBJ2-3; the D gene cannot be named for sure. CDR3 sequence: CASSLDIGDTQYF. The nucleotide sequence is TGTGCCAGCAGCTTAGACATTGGAGATACGCAGTATTTT.